This TCR beta chain was identified during a study of PD-1 blockade in classical Hodgkin lymphoma. Assay: immunoSEQ multiplex PCR; the TCRdb copy retains only in-frame clones and omits some. The repertoire holds 25,000 to 35,000 clones, with approximately 74% as singletons. There was relapse after autologous stem cell transplantation in every patient, and there was variation in brentuximab vedotin exposure. The CDR3 runs to 14 residues. Germline V lookup: CDR1 SGHAT, CDR2 FQNNGV. The V gene lost 2 bases and the J gene lost 3 bases, with 10 bases spanning the gap. Here the sequenced sample was peripheral blood mononuclear cells (PBMCs), taken before the second cycle of nivolumab. The chain combines TRBV11-2 with TRBJ1-2, with D unresolved. The clonotype originates from a human donor with classical Hodgkin lymphoma. The chain's CDR3 is CASSLTPRDYGYTF. The CDR3 DNA follows: TGTGCCAGCAGCTTAACCCCGAGGGACTATGGCTACACCTTC. Together with reference TRBV11-2 and TRBJ1-2, the CDR3 gives the full variable domain: EAGVAQSPRYKIIEKRQSVAFWCNPISGHATLYWYQQILGQGPKLLIQFQNNGVVDDSQLPKDRFSAERLKGVDSTLKIQPAKLEDSAVYLCASSLTPRDYGYTFGSGTRLTVV.